This passage covers 24 T cell receptor beta chains from one sample sequenced in a study of blood T cell repertoires in COVID-19. Generated by immunoSEQ multiplex PCR, the TCRdb table keeps only in-frame clones and is missing some. The sample shows 390,000 or so clones, 90% of them seen only once. The sequenced sample was peripheral blood. The receptors shown here come from a man aged 18-30 years with active or convalescent COVID-19.

The CDR3 DNA follows: TGTGCCAGCTCCCAAGGGACAGGGGGAAACACTGAAGCTTTCTTT. This gives the protein CASSQGTGGNTEAFF. The chain recombines TRBV18 with TRBJ1-1, with 11 bases lining up with TRBD1. The CDR3 loop spans 15 amino acids. Germline V gives CDR1 KGHSH, CDR2 LQKENI. Losses at the gene ends were 6 bases for V and 2 bases for J; bases not matched to a gene: 5. Combining the CDR3 with reference TRBV18 and TRBJ1-1 gives the whole variable domain NAGVMQNPRHLVRRRGQEARLRCSPMKGHSHVYWYRQLPEEGLKFMVYLQKENIIDESGMPKERFSAEFPKEGPSILRIQQVVRGDSAAYFCASSQGTGGNTEAFFGQGTRLTVV.

V is TRBV5-1 and J is TRBJ1-6; 8 bases line up with TRBD1. The length of the CDR3 is 16 residues. Germline V gene data show CDR1 as SGHRS and CDR2 as YFSETQ. J gave up 10 bases and V 4 bases, and 13 bases lay outside the gene matches. The CDR3: CASSTLDRGGSSPLHF. The CDR3 DNA follows: TGCGCCAGCAGCACCTTAGACAGGGGAGGATCGTCACCCCTCCACTTT.

The chain couples TRBV19 to TRBJ2-7; D gene unclear. The CDR3 length is 14 residues. CDR1 is LNHDA and CDR2 is SQIVND in the germline V gene (reference sequence). V was shortened by 4 bases and J by 2 bases, with 12 bases between the two germline ends. The CDR3 DNA follows: TGTGCCAGTAGTAGTAGCACAAACACCTACGAGCAGTACTTC. Amino acids: CASSSSTNTYEQYF. Combining the CDR3 with reference TRBV19 and TRBJ2-7 gives the whole variable domain DGGITQSPKYLFRKEGQNVTLSCEQNLNHDAMYWYRQDPGQGLRLIYYSQIVNDFQKGDIAEGYSVSREKKESFPLTVTSAQKNPTAFYLCASSSSTNTYEQYFGPGTRLTVT.

The V call is TRBV5-1, the J call TRBJ2-5, with D perhaps TRBD2 (6 bases). The V gene lost 4 bases and the J gene lost 5 bases, with 18 bases spanning the gap. The V gene's germline CDR1 is SGHRS and CDR2 YFSETQ. This CDR3 is 15 amino acids long. Here the CDR3 reads CASSPGTPMGETQYF. CDR3 DNA sequence: TGCGCCAGCAGCCCAGGGACTCCCATGGGGGAGACCCAGTACTTC.

The rearrangement uses TRBV6-4 and TRBJ2-1; D is uncertain. Trimming took off 4 bases at V and 5 bases at J, with 12 bases between the two ends. This CDR3 contains 14 residues. Germline V gene sequence: CDR1 MRHNA, CDR2 SNTAGT. CDR3 sequence: CASSGNIGHNEQFF. The DNA of the CDR3 is TGTGCCAGCAGTGGCAACATTGGCCACAATGAGCAGTTCTTC.

This rearrangement joins TRBV16 to TRBJ1-6; D remains ambiguous. V dropped 2 bases and J dropped 9 bases, with 14 bases sitting between them. CDR3 length: 15 residues. Germline lookup yields CDR1 KGHSY and CDR2 FQNENV. The CDR3 spells CASSQARQTGSPLHF. The CDR3 nucleotides read TGTGCCAGCAGCCAAGCGAGGCAGACGGGTTCACCCCTCCACTTT.

The chain employs TRBV6-2 or TRBV6-3 and TRBJ1-2; 11 nucleotides align to TRBD1. This CDR3 is built from 15 residues. J lost 4 bases, V lost 5 bases, and 6 bases had no gene match. The V gene's germline CDR1 is MNHEY and CDR2 SVGEGT. This CDR3 is CASSLGQGGLYGYTF. For the CDR3, the DNA is TGTGCCAGCAGTCTGGGACAGGGGGGTCTCTATGGCTACACCTTC.

The chain combines TRBV7-8 with TRBJ1-1; TRBD1 might be the D (6 bases). CDR3 size: 14 residues. V was shortened by 3 bases and J by 7 bases, with 15 bases between the two germline ends. Germline V gene lookup returns CDR1 SGHVS and CDR2 FQNEAQ. CDR3 sequence reads: CASSFLTGSGEAFF. DNA for the CDR3: TGTGCCAGCAGCTTCCTTACAGGGAGCGGTGAAGCTTTCTTT.

This chain joins TRBV12-3 or TRBV12-4 and TRBJ1-2; TRBD1 matches 10 bases. V shed 3 bases and J 8 bases; nucleotides not matched to a gene: 3. This CDR3 region has 13 residues. CDR3: CASSLGTGEGYTF. In DNA form, the CDR3 reads TGTGCCAGCAGTTTGGGGACAGGGGAAGGCTACACCTTC.

This chain connects TRBV7-9 to TRBJ1-5, with TRBD1 matching over 7 bases. The CDR3 has 14 amino acids. In germline, CDR1 is SEHNR, CDR2 FQNEAQ (reference sequence). Trimming at V came to 4 bases and at J to 4 bases, leaving 4 bases not matched to a gene. CDR3 nucleotide sequence: TGTGCCAGCAGCTCCGGGACAGCTAATCAGCCCCAGCATTTT. Its translation: CASSSGTANQPQHF.

V is TRBV6-4 and J is TRBJ2-7; TRBD1 matches at 8 bases. The junction had 9 bases not matched to a gene; V was cut back by 2 bases and J by 3 bases. The V gene's germline CDR1 is MRHNA and CDR2 SNTAGT. The CDR3 spans 16 residues. CDR3 loop: CASSDGGQGADYEQYF. Here the CDR3 DNA reads TGTGCCAGCAGTGACGGAGGTCAGGGGGCGGACTACGAGCAGTACTTC.

The chain carries TRBV4-3 and TRBJ2-1; 8 bases match TRBD2. Germline-derived CDR1 and CDR2 are LGHNA and YSLEER. V trimming: 1 base; J trimming: 4 bases; junction bases outside the gene matches: 15. The CDR3 runs 19 residues. The CDR3 DNA is TGCGCCAGCAGCCAAGCGGACATTGGGCTAGCGGGTCTTTACAATGAGCAGTTCTTC. It codes for CASSQADIGLAGLYNEQFF.

V and J are TRBV4-1 and TRBJ1-1, with D unclear. Trimming stripped 2 bases from V and 6 bases from J, with 19 bases between. CDR3 length equals 16 residues. Germline CDR1 and CDR2: MGHRA and YSYEKL. DNA for the CDR3: TGCGCCAGCAGCCAATACCCGGGTATTGTGCGGGCTGAAGCTTTCTTT. Translation: CASSQYPGIVRAEAFF.

The chain's CDR3 is CASSFGWAPGGEQFF. In DNA form, the CDR3 reads TGTGCCAGCAGTTTTGGCTGGGCACCGGGGGGTGAGCAGTTCTTC. The chain employs TRBV27 and TRBJ2-1, with 7 positions matching TRBD2. The V gene end was trimmed by 3 bases and the J gene end by 9 bases; junction bases not matched to a gene: 11. The germline V gene encodes CDR1 MNHEY and CDR2 SMNVEV (reference sequence). The CDR3 consists of 15 residues.

This clone was seen only once. This chain connects TRBV28 to TRBJ1-1, with D perhaps TRBD1 (6 bases). This CDR3 is 16 amino acids long. Germline lookup yields CDR1 MDHEN and CDR2 SYDVKM. V was cut by 1 base and J by 2 bases, with 14 bases left in between. The CDR3 DNA sequence: TGTGCCAGCAGTTTATATAACGCAGGGGCTAACACTGAAGCTTTCTTT. Protein sequence: CASSLYNAGANTEAFF.

The chain combines TRBV27 with TRBJ1-1, with 8 bases that match TRBD1. Germline loops: CDR1 MNHEY, CDR2 SMNVEV (reference sequence). J lost 1 base, V lost 2 bases, and 3 bases had no gene match. The CDR3 is 15 amino acids. CDR3 in DNA: TGTGCCAGCAGTTTAACAGGGGGGAAGAACACTGAAGCTTTCTTT. It specifies CASSLTGGKNTEAFF.

In regard to this clone: Within the sample, other DNA sequences also encode this same CDR3. The chain carries TRBV7-2 and TRBJ1-5, with D maybe TRBD1 (5 bases). The CDR3 sequence is 16 residues long. V was shortened by 0 bases and J by 4 bases, with 13 bases between the two germline ends. The germline V gene has CDR1 SGHTA and CDR2 FQGNSA. This CDR3 is CASSLAGTEINQPQHF. CDR3 nucleotide sequence: TGTGCCAGCAGCTTAGCCGGGACTGAGATAAATCAGCCCCAGCATTTT.

J is TRBJ1-3 and V is TRBV9; 9 positions agree with TRBD1. Germline-derived CDR1 and CDR2 are SGDLS and YYNGEE. The CDR3 is 15 residues long. V lost 0 bases to trimming and J lost 4 bases; unmatched junction nucleotides: 2. The DNA of the CDR3 is TGTGCCAGCAGCGTAGACAGGGGGCTAGGAAACACCATATATTTT. Amino acids: CASSVDRGLGNTIYF.

This clone was picked up one time. The chain has TRBV6-5 and TRBJ1-6; the D gene is possibly TRBD1 (6 bases). Trimming took 0 bases from V and 6 from J, leaving 12 bases between them. The CDR3 contains 16 residues. The germline V gene encodes CDR1 MNHEY and CDR2 SVGAGI. CDR3 sequence: CASSYSGGRGNSPLHF. CDR3 DNA sequence: TGTGCCAGCAGTTACTCGGGGGGGCGGGGTAATTCACCCCTCCACTTT.

The chain has TRBV6-1 and TRBJ2-7; 9 bases are a match to TRBD2. Germline CDR1 is MNHNS and CDR2 is SASEGT. The CDR3 is 14 residues long. The V gene end was trimmed by 4 bases and the J gene end by 3 bases; junction bases not matched to a gene: 4. Here the CDR3 DNA reads TGTGCCAGCAGTGGACTAGCGGCCAGCTACGAGCAGTACTTC. Residues: CASSGLAASYEQYF.

The V and J genes are TRBV27 and TRBJ2-7; the D gene is possibly TRBD2 (5 bases). Germline CDR1 reads MNHEY; CDR2 reads SMNVEV (reference sequence). Trimming took 0 bases from V and 1 from J, leaving 7 bases between them. This CDR3 contains 14 residues. CDR3 in DNA: TGTGCCAGCAGTTTATCGAGGGTATCCTACGAGCAGTACTTC. Protein sequence: CASSLSRVSYEQYF.

The V gene is TRBV10-3, the J gene TRBJ1-6; TRBD1 matches at 8 bases. Per germline, CDR1 ENHRY and CDR2 SYGVKD. After removal of 6 bases from V and 8 bases from J, the junction contained 0 bases not matched to a gene. The CDR3 has 12 residues. The CDR3 nucleotides are TGTGCCATCAGGGACAGGGATTCACCCCTCCACTTT. Encoded protein: CAIRDRDSPLHF.

The sample holds a few counts of this clone. The chain uses TRBV6-5 and TRBJ1-4; D is unclear. Trimming cost V 6 bases and J 2 bases, with 13 bases left between them. Germline V gives CDR1 MNHEY, CDR2 SVGAGI. CDR3 length: 15 residues. The CDR3 reads CASRRQDLTNEKLFF. CDR3 DNA: TGTGCCAGCAGACGGCAGGATCTGACTAATGAAAAACTGTTTTTT.

This clone was counted a single time. The chain is built from TRBV4-3 and TRBJ1-6, with 8 positions matching TRBD1. CDR1 is LGHNA, CDR2 YSLEER, per germline. This CDR3 contains 15 residues. The J segment lost 8 bases and the V segment lost 0 bases, leaving 3 bases of the junction unmatched. As DNA, the CDR3 is TGCGCCAGCAGCCAAGAAAGGGACAGGCATTCACCCCTCCACTTT. It is translated as CASSQERDRHSPLHF.